A single T cell receptor beta chain is shown here with its context. The time point is: patch test 1, 2 weeks after DPC sensitization. This sample's treatment: therapeutic diphenylcyclopropenone sensitization with weekly scalp DPC. The data belong to a study of human T cells and chemical hapten exposure. The wider study: The study lasted roughly 26 weeks, and patients were dosed weekly with diphenylcyclopropenone on the scalp throughout.

MiXCR was run by TCRdb on the RACE reads, yielding one entry per CDR3 protein. The data contain 150,000 to 200,000 distinct CDR3 sequences, around 13% of them singletons. The CDR3 covers 13 residues. The germline V gene has CDR1 SGHTA and CDR2 FQGNSA. V shed 5 bases and J 5 bases; nucleotides not matched to a gene: 3. V is TRBV7-2 and J is TRBJ2-5, with 9 bases that match TRBD1. The sequences come from whole blood, collected in connection with sensitization to the hapten diphenylcyclopropenone (DPC). This receptor was identified in a woman under 40 with alopecia areata. Some clones in this sample may be carry-over from other donors' samples. This CDR3 is CASSRDRVETQYF. DNA for the CDR3: TGTGCCAGCAGCCGGGACAGGGTTGAGACCCAGTACTTC. The variable domain in full, completed from reference TRBV7-2 and TRBJ2-5, reads GAGVSQSPSNKVTEKGKDVELRCDPISGHTALYWYRQSLGQGLEFLIYFQGNSAPDKSGLPSDRFSAERTGGSVSTLTIQRTQQEDSAVYLCASSRDRVETQYFGPGTRLLVL.